This passage covers 9 T cell receptor beta chains from one sample sequenced in a study of cytomegalovirus exposure and HLA in healthy donors. PCR used 60 Vbeta primers and 13 Jbeta primers. The data were produced by immunoSEQ multiplex PCR, yet TCRdb's version contains in-frame clones alone and is incomplete. Among around 190,000 clones listed, almost 85% were seen once. The sequenced material came from PBMCs. These receptors came from a woman aged 45-65 years in good health and CMV-seronegative.

The rearrangement uses TRBV9 and TRBJ2-7; 13 bases line up with TRBD2. The V and J ends lost 3 bases and 5 bases, in that order; junction bases with no gene match: 5. The germline V gene has CDR1 SGDLS and CDR2 YYNGEE. CDR3 length equals 15 residues. CDR3 region: CASSAGTSGTHEQYF. CDR3 sequence (DNA): TGTGCCAGCAGCGCCGGGACTAGCGGGACCCACGAGCAGTACTTC.

This chain joins TRBV28 and TRBJ1-1; no clear D gene. The CDR3 length is 11 residues. Trimming removed 0 bases from V and 8 bases from J, with 4 bases in between. From germline, CDR1 is MDHEN and CDR2 SYDVKM. This CDR3 reads CASSLWREAFF. The CDR3 DNA sequence: TGTGCCAGCAGTTTATGGAGGGAAGCTTTCTTT.

V and J are TRBV27 and TRBJ2-1; D remains ambiguous. The V end was cut by 1 base, the J end by 5 bases, with 12 bases between. This CDR3 is built from 15 residues. CDR1 MNHEY and CDR2 SMNVEV come from the germline V gene (reference sequence). Here the CDR3 DNA reads TGTGCCAGCAGTTTATTTGGTGGTCGGGACAATGAGCAGTTCTTC. As protein: CASSLFGGRDNEQFF.

The rearrangement links TRBV19 to TRBJ1-5, with 9 bases lining up with TRBD1. V dropped 6 bases and J dropped 6; count of bases not matched to a gene: 12. Germline V lookup: CDR1 LNHDA, CDR2 SQIVND (reference sequence). The CDR3 is 16 residues long. The CDR3 spells CASRRTGTGSLQPQHF. The CDR3 nucleotides read TGTGCCAGTAGACGCACTGGGACAGGGAGTCTTCAGCCCCAGCATTTT.

The chain combines TRBV27 with TRBJ2-7; D is perhaps TRBD1 (5 bases). CDR1 MNHEY and CDR2 SMNVEV come from the germline V gene (reference sequence). V lost 0 bases to trimming and J lost 8 bases, with 8 bases between them. This CDR3 spans 12 amino acids. CDR3: CASSLSGAKQYF. The CDR3 DNA reads as TGTGCCAGCAGTTTATCAGGGGCAAAGCAGTACTTC.

The rearrangement uses TRBV30 and TRBJ2-7; D is uncertain. The CDR3 contains 12 residues. Trimming left V 1 base short and J 3 bases short, with 7 bases between. Germline lookup yields CDR1 GTSNPN and CDR2 SVGIG (reference sequence). CDR3 loop: CAWSAQVYEQYF. The CDR3 DNA sequence: TGTGCCTGGAGTGCCCAGGTCTACGAGCAGTACTTC.

This chain joins TRBV6-5 and TRBJ2-2, with TRBD2 matching 9 bases. The CDR3 runs 15 residues. V gave up 6 bases and J gave up 1 base; unmatched junction bases: 3. Looked up from germline, CDR1 is MNHEY and CDR2 is SVGAGI. CDR3 region: CASSELAGNTGELFF. CDR3 DNA: TGTGCCAGCAGCGAACTAGCGGGGAACACCGGGGAGCTGTTTTTT.

V gene TRBV2 combines with J gene TRBJ1-2; TRBD1 aligns across 10 bases. The germline V gene has CDR1 SNHLY and CDR2 FYNNEI. This CDR3 is 14 amino acids long. After removal of 5 bases from V and 10 bases from J, the junction contained 10 bases not matched to a gene. The CDR3 protein is CASSLLLGQGIYTF. CDR3 bases: TGTGCCAGCAGTCTGTTGTTGGGACAGGGGATCTACACCTTC.

About this clone itself: Since the CDR3 does not end with the conserved phenylalanine or tryptophan, this likely comes from a read error. The DNA is left out, because the CDR3 cannot be placed on it with certainty; the CDR3 is given as TCRdb lists it. The chain links TRBV7-9 to TRBJ2-3; the table's D call TRBD2 went unverified against the DNA. The CDR3 sequence runs 13 residues, both termini included. Germline V gene data show CDR1 as SEHNR and CDR2 as FQNEAQ (reference sequence). The CDR3 protein is CASSLPADVEAAY.